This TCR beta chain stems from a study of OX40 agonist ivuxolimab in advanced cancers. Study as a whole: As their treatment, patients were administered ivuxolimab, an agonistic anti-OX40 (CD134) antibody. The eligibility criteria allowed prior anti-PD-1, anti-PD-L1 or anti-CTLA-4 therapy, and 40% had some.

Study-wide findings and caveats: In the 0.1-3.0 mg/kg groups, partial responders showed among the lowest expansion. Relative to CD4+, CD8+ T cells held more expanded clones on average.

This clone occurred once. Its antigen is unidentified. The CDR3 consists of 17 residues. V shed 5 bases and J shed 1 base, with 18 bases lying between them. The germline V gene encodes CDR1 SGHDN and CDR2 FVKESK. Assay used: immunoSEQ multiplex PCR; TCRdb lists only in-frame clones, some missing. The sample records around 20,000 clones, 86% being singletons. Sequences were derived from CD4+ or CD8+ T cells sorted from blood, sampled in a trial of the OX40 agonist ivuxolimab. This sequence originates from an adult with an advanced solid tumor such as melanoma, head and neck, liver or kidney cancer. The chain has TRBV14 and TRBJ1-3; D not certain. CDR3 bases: TGTGCCAGCAGCTTTCGACCTTTGGTCGGTTCTGGAAACACCATATATTTT. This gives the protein CASSFRPLVGSGNTIYF.